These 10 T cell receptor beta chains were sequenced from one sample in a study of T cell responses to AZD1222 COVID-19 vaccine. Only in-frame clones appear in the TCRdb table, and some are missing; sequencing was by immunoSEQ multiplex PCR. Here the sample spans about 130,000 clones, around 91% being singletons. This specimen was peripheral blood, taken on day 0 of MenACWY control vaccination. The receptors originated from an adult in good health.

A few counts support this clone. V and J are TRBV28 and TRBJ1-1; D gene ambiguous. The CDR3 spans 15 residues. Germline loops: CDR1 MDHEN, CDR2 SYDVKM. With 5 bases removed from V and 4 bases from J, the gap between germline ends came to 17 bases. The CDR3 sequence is CASSPLVRWGTEAFF. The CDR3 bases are TGTGCCAGCAGTCCGCTAGTCCGATGGGGCACTGAAGCTTTCTTT.

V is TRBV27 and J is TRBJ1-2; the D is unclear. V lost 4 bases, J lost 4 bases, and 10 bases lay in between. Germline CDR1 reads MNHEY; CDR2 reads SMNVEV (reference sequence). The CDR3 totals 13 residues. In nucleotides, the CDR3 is TGTGCCAGCAGTTCCCCGATCAGCTATGGCTACACCTTC. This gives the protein CASSSPISYGYTF.

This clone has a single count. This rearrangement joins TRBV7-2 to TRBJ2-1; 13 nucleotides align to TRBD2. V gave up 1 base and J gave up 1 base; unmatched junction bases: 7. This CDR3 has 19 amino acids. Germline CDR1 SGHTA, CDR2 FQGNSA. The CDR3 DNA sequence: TGTGCCAGCAGCTTAGGGGGACTAGCGGGAAGGAAATCCTACAATGAGCAGTTCTTC. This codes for CASSLGGLAGRKSYNEQFF.

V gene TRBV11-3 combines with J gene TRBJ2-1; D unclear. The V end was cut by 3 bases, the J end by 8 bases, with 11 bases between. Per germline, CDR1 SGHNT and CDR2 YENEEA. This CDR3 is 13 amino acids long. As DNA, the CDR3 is TGTGCCAGCAGCTTGTCATCCCGCGATGAGCAGTTCTTC. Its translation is CASSLSSRDEQFF.

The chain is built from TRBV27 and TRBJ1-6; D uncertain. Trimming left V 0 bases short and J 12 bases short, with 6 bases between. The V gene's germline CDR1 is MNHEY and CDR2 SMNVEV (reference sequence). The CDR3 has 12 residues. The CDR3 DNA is TGTGCCAGCAGTTTATCCGGTCTACCCCTCCACTTT. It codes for CASSLSGLPLHF.

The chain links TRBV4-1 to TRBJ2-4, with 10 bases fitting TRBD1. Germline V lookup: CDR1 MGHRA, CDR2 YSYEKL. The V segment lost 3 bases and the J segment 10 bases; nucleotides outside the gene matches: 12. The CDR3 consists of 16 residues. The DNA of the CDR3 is TGCGCCAGCAGCCAGTCCCCCGTGGGGGACAGGGGTATTCAGTACTTC. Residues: CASSQSPVGDRGIQYF.

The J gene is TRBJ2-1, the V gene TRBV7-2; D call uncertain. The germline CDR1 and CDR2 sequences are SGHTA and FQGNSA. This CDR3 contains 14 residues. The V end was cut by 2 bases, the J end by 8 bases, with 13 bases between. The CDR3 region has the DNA TGTGCCAGCAGCTTATCTGGGATCGTTGATGAGCAGTTCTTC. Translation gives CASSLSGIVDEQFF.

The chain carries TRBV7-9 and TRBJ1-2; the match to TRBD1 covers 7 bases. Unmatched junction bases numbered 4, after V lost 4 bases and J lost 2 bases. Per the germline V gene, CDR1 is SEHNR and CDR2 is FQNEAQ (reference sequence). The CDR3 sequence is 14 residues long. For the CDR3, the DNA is TGTGCCAGCAGCTCCCCGACAGGGAACTATGGCTACACCTTC. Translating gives CASSSPTGNYGYTF.

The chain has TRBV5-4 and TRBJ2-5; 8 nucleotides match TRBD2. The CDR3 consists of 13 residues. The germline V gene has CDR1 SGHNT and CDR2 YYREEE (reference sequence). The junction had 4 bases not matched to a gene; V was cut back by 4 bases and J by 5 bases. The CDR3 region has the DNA TGTGCCAGCAGCCGAGCGGGAGTGGAGACCCAGTACTTC. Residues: CASSRAGVETQYF.

The CDR3 region has the DNA TGTGCCACCGTGGATGATAACTATGGCTACACCTTC. Translated, it gives CATVDDNYGYTF. This chain uses TRBV24-1 with TRBJ1-2, with no clear D. Germline-derived CDR1 and CDR2 are KGHDR and SFDVKD. This CDR3 region has 12 residues. Deletions cut 9 bases from V and 1 base from J, with 8 bases between.